What follows describes a single T cell receptor beta chain. Antigen specificity is unknown. At the DNA level, this CDR3 is encoded by other sequences in the same sample as well. This entry is derived from a study of cytomegalovirus exposure and HLA in healthy donors. Study overall: In terms of ancestry, the Caucasian-associated cluster contained about 81% of the approximately 380 genotyped donors.

General study results and limits: Certain indistinguishable V segments, among them TRBV6-2 and TRBV6-3, were excluded. The study listed roughly 160 cytomegalovirus-associated TCR beta chains. A later examination showed that TCR association rates differed by HLA locus, with DRB1 most and HLA-C fewest.

PCR primers comprised 60 Vbeta and 13 Jbeta primers. Using immunoSEQ multiplex PCR, the repertoire was profiled, and TCRdb retains in-frame clones only, with some absent. The sample holds approximately 100,000 clones; around two thirds are singletons and the top ten take 3% to 4%. Germline V gene data show CDR1 as LNHDA and CDR2 as SQIVND (reference sequence). The V and J ends lost 5 bases and 3 bases respectively, with 7 bases between them. The CDR3 consists of 12 residues. The chain couples TRBV19 to TRBJ1-2, with D tentatively TRBD1 (5 bases). Input material: PBMCs. The receptor was isolated from a young man in good health and CMV-seropositive. As DNA, the CDR3 is TGTGCCAGTAGTGGGGGGGACTATGGCTACACCTTC. This translates into CASSGGDYGYTF.